This TCR beta chain was sequenced during a study of blood T cell repertoires in COVID-19. About the research overall: From the United States, Italy and Spain came samples of acute and convalescent COVID-19. PBMCs, B-cell-depleted T cells, or T cells provided the cDNA or gDNA that made up the material.

The germline gives CDR1 MNHEY, CDR2 SMNVEV (reference sequence). J was trimmed by 5 bases and V by 6 bases; bases with no gene match: 5. The CDR3 length is 13 residues. Per the original methods: Estimated nucleated cell counts came from reference gene primer amplification. Sequencing was performed with immunoSEQ multiplex PCR; in TCRdb, only in-frame clones are kept and a portion is missing. V, J and clone size are taken as reported in that table, and D and trimming were inferred from the DNA itself. Among under 50,000 clones listed, about 88% were seen once. The source is a man between 65 and 80 years old with active COVID-19. The chain uses TRBV27 and TRBJ2-7; TRBD1 matches at 9 bases. Material: peripheral blood. The CDR3 loop is CASSPQGAHEQYF. CDR3 DNA: TGTGCCAGCAGCCCACAGGGGGCCCACGAGCAGTACTTC.